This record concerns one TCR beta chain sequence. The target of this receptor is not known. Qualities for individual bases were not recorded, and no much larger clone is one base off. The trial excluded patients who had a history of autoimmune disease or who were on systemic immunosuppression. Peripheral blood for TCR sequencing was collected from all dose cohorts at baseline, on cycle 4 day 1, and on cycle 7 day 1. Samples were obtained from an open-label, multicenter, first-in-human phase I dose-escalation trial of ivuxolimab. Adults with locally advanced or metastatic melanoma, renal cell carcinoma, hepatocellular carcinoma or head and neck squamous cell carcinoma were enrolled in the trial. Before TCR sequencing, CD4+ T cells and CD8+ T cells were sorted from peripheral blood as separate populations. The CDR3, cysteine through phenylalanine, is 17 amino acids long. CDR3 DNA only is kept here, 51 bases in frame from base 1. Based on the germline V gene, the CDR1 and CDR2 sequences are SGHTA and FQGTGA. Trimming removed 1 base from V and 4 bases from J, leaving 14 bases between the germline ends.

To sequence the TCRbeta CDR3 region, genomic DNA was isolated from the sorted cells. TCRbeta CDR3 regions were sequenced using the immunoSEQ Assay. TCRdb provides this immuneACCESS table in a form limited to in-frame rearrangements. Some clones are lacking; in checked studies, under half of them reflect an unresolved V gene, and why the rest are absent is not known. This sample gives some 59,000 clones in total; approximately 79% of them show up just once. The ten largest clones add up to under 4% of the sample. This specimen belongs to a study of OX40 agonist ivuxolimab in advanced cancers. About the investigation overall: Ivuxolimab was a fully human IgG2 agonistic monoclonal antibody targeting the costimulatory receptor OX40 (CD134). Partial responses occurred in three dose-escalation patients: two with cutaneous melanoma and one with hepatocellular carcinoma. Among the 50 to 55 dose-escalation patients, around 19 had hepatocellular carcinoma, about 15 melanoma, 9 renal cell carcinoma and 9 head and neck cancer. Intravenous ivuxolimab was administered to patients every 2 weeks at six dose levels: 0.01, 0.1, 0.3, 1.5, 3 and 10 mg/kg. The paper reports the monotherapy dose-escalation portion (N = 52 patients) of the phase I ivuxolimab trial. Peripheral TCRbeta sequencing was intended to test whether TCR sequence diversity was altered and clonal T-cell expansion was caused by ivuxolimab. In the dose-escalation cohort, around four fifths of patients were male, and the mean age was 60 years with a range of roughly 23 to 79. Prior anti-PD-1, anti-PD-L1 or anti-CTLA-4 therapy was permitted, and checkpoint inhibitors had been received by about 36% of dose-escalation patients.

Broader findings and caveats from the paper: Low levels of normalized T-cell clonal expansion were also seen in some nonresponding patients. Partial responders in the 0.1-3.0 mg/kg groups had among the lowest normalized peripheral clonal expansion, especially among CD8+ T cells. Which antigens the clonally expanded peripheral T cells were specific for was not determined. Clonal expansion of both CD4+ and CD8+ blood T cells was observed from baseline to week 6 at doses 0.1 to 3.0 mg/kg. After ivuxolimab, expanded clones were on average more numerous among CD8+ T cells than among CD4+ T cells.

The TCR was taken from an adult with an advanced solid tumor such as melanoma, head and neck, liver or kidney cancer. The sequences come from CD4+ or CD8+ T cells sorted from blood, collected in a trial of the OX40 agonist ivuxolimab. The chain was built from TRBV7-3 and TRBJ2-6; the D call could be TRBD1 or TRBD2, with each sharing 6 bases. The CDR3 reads CASSLNGGAAGANVLTF. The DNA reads TGTGCCAGCAGCTTAAACGGGGGCGCAGCGGGGGCCAACGTCCTGACTTTC. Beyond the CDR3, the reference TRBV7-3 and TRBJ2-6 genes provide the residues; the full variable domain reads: GAGVSQTPSNKVTEKGKYVELRCDPISGHTALYWYRQSLGQGPEFLIYFQGTGAADDSGLPNDRFFAVRPEGSVSTLKIQRTERGDSAVYLCASSLNGGAAGANVLTFGAGSRLTVL.